This TCR beta chain was documented in a study of blood T cell repertoires in COVID-19. Study as a whole: COVID-19 samples, acute and convalescent, were from the United States, Italy and Spain.

In germline, CDR1 is MGHRA, CDR2 YSYEKL. V was clipped by 4 bases and J by 1 base; unmatched bases: 1. CDR3 length: 14 amino acids. Measured with immunoSEQ multiplex PCR; TCRdb has only the in-frame clones, and not every one. The data contain around 190,000 clones, roughly 81% of them singletons. V gene TRBV4-1 combines with J gene TRBJ2-1; 7 bases are shared with TRBD1. The sequence derives from a woman aged 40 to 55 with COVID-19, enrolled during active disease. Sequenced: peripheral blood. The CDR3 nucleotides are TGCGCCAGCAGCCGACAGGGTTCCTACAATGAGCAGTTCTTC. Protein product: CASSRQGSYNEQFF.